Detailed here is one T cell receptor beta chain. The antigen is unknown. The protocol was immunoSEQ multiplex PCR, while the TCRdb copy is restricted to in-frame clones and leaves out a portion. This repertoire shows about 110,000 clones, roughly nine tenths found once; its top ten account for approximately 0.5%. These data come from a study of OX40 agonist ivuxolimab in advanced cancers. At the level of the study: An anti-OX40 (CD134) antibody with agonistic activity, ivuxolimab, was administered to patients.

General observations from the study: Clones of CD4+ and CD8+ blood T cells grew by week 6 at doses of 0.1 to 3.0 mg/kg.

The clonotype was recovered from an adult with an advanced solid tumor such as melanoma, head and neck, liver or kidney cancer. The sample in question was CD4+ or CD8+ T cells sorted from blood, obtained in a trial of the OX40 agonist ivuxolimab.

This CDR3 reads CASSQDRGQGDTQYF. CDR3 DNA: TGCGCCAGCAGCCAAGATAGAGGCCAGGGCGATACGCAGTATTTT. This sequence joins TRBV4-1 and TRBJ2-3; D possibly corresponds to TRBD1 (5 bases). V dropped 0 bases and J dropped 6 bases, with 13 bases sitting between them. The CDR3 has 15 residues. Germline CDR1 is MGHRA and CDR2 is YSYEKL.